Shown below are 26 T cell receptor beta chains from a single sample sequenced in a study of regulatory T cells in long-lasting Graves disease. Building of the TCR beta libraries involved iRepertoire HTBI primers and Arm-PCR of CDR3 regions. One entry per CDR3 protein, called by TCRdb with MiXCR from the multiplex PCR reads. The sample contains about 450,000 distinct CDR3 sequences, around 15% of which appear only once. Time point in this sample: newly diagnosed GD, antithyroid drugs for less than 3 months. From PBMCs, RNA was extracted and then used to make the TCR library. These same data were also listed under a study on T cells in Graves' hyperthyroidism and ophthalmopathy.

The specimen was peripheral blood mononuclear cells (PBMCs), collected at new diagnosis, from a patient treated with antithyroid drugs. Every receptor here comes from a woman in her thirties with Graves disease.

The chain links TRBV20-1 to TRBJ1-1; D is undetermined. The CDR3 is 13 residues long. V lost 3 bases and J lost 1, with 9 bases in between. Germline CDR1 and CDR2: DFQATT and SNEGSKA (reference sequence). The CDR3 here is CSASVRWNTEAFF. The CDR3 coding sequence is TGCAGTGCTAGCGTAAGGTGGAACACTGAAGCTTTCTTT.

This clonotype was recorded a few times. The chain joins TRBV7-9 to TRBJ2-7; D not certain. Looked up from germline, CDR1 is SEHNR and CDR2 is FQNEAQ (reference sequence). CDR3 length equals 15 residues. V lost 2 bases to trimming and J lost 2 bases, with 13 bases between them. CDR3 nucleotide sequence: TGTGCCAGCAGCTTATTCTCCCAACAGCCCTACGAGCAGTACTTC. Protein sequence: CASSLFSQQPYEQYF.

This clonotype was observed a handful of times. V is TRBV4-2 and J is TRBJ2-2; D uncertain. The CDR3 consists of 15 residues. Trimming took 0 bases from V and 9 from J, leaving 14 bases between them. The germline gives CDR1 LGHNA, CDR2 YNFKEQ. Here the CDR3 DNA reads TGTGCCAGCAGCCAAGAAGGGCAGTTAGGTCGGGAGCTGTTTTTT. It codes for CASSQEGQLGRELFF.

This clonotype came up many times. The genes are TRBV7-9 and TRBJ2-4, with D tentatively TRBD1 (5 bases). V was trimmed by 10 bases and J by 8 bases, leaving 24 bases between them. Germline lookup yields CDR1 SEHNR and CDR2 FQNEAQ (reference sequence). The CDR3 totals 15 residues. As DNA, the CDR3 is TGTGCCACGGCAAAAAGGGGTAGGGGTGCTCACATTCAGTACTTC. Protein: CATAKRGRGAHIQYF.

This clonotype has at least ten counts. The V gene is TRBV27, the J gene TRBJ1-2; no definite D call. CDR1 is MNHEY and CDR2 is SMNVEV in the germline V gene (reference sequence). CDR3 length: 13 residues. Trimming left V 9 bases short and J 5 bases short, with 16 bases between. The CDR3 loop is CASYSLYGYGYTF. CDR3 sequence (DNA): TGTGCCAGTTATTCACTATACGGTTATGGCTACACCTTC.

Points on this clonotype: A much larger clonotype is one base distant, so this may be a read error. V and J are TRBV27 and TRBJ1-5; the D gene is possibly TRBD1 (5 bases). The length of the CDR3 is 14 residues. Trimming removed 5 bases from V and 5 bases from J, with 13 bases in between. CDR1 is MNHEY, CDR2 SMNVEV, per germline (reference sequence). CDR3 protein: CASSRIGGDQPQHF. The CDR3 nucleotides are TGTGCCAGCAGTAGAATTGGGGGTGATCAGCCCCAGCATTTT.

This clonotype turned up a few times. CDR3 in amino acids: CSVETVEQGSVDEQFF. In DNA, the CDR3 is TGCAGCGTTGAAACCGTCGAGCAGGGGAGTGTCGATGAGCAGTTCTTC. The chain has TRBV29-1 and TRBJ2-1, with TRBD1 as a possible D gene (6 bases). CDR3 length: 16 residues. V dropped 2 bases and J dropped 8 bases, with 22 bases sitting between them. Germline CDR1 reads SQVTM; CDR2 reads ANQGSEA.

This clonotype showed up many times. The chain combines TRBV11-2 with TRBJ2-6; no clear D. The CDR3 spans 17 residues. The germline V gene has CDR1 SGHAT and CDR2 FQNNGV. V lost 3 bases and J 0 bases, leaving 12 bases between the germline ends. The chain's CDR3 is CASSFKSWNSGANVLTF. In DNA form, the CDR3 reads TGTGCCAGCAGCTTCAAGAGTTGGAACTCTGGGGCCAACGTCCTGACTTTC.

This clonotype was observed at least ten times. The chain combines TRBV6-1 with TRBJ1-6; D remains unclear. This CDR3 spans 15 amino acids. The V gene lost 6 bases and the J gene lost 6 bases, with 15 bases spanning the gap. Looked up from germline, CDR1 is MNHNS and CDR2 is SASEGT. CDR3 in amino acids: CASSRSGIGNSPLHF. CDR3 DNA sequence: TGTGCCAGCAGCCGCTCCGGGATCGGTAATTCACCCCTCCACTTT.

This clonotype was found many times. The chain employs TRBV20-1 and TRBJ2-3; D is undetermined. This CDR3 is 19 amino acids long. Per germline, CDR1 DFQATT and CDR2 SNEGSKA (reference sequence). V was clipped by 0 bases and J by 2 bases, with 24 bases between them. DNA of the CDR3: TGCAGTGCTAGAGATCCGACGACTGGCGCCCACCCAATCACAGATACGCAGTATTTT. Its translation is CSARDPTTGAHPITDTQYF.

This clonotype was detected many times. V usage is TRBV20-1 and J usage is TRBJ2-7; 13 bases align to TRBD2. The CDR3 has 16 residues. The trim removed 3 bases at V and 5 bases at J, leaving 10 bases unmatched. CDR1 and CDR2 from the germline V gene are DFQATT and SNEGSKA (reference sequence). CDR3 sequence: CSARDGLAGEVDEQYF. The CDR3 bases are TGCAGTGCTAGGGACGGACTAGCGGGAGAAGTGGACGAGCAGTACTTC.

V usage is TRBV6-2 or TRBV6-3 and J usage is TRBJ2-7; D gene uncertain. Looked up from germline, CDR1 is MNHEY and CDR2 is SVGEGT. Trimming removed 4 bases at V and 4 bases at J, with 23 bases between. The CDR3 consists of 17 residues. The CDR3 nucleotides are TGTGCCAGCAGTTTCACTCTCTCGAGTGTCCAGCGATACGAGCAGTACTTC. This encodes CASSFTLSSVQRYEQYF.

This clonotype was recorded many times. CDR3 protein: CASTIGQNYEQYF. Here the CDR3 DNA reads TGTGCCAGCACCATAGGACAGAACTACGAGCAGTACTTC. The chain links TRBV12-3 or TRBV12-4 to TRBJ2-7; TRBD1 might be the D (6 bases). The CDR3 contains 13 residues. Trimming left V 7 bases short and J 3 bases short, with 13 bases between.

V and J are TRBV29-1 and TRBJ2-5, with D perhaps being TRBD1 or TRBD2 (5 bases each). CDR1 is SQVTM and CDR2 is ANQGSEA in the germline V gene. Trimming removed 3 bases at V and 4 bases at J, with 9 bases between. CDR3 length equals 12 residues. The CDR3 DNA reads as TGCAGCGTTGAGCCTGGGACAGAGACCCAGTACTTC. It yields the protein CSVEPGTETQYF. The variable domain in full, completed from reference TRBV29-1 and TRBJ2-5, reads SAVISQKPSRDICQRGTSLTIQCQVDSQVTMMFWYRQQPGQSLTLIATANQGSEATYESGFVIDKFPISRPNLTFSTLTVSNMSPEDSSIYLCSVEPGTETQYFGPGTRLLVL.

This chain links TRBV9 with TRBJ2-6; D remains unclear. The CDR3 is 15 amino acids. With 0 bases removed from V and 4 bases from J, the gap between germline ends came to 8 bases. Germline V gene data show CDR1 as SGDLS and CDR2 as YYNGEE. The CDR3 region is CASSVVGSGANVLTF. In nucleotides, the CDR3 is TGTGCCAGCAGCGTAGTAGGCTCCGGGGCCAACGTCCTGACTTTC.

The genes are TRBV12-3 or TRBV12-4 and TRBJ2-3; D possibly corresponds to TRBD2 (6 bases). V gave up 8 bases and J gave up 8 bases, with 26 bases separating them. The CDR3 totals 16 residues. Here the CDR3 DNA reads TGTGCCAGCGGTTCCGGGGTAGCGGTTTCGGTGGGTACGCAGTATTTT. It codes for CASGSGVAVSVGTQYF.

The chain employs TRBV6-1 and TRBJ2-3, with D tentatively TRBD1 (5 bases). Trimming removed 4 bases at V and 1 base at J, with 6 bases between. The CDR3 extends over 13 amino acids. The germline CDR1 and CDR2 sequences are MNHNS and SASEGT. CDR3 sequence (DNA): TGTGCCAGCAGTGCGACAGGCACAGATACGCAGTATTTT. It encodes CASSATGTDTQYF.

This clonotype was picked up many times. CDR3 amino acids: CASSRQLPYEQYF. The DNA for the CDR3 is TGTGCCAGCAGCCGACAGCTCCCCTACGAGCAGTACTTC. J is TRBJ2-7 and V is TRBV6-2 or TRBV6-3, with a weak D call TRBD1 (5 bases). The CDR3 has 13 amino acids. V dropped 6 bases and J dropped 2 bases, with 11 bases sitting between them. The germline CDR1 and CDR2 sequences are MNHEY and SVGEGT.

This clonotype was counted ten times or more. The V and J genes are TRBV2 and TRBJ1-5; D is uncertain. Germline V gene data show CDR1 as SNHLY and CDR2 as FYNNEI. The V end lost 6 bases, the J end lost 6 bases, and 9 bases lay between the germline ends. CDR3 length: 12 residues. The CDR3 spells CASSRHAQPQHF. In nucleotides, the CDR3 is TGTGCCAGCAGCCGCCACGCTCAGCCCCAGCATTTT.

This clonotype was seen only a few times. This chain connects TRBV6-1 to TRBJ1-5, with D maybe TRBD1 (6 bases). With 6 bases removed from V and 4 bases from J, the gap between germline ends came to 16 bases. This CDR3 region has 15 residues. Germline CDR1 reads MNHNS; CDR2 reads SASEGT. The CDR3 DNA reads TGTGCCAGCAGCTCACTTCAGGGGAATAATCAGCCCCAGCATTTT. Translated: CASSSLQGNNQPQHF.

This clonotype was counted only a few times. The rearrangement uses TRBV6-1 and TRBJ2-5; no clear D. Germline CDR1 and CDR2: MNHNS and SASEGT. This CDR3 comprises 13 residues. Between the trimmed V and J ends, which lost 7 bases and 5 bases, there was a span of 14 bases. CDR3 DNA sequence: TGTGCCAGCACCGCCGCGGTGGCGGAGACCCAGTACTTC. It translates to CASTAAVAETQYF.

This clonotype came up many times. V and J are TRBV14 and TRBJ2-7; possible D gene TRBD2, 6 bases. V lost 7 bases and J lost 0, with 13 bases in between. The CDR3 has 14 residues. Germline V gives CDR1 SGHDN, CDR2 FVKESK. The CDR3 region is CASNRLGSSYEQYF. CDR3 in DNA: TGTGCCAGCAACCGACTCGGGAGCTCCTACGAGCAGTACTTC.

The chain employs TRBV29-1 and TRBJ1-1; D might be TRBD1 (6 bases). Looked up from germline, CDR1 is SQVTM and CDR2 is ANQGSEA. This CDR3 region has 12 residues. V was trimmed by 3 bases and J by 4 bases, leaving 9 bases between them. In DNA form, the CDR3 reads TGCAGCGTTGACAGGGGAATCACTGAAGCTTTCTTT. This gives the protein CSVDRGITEAFF.

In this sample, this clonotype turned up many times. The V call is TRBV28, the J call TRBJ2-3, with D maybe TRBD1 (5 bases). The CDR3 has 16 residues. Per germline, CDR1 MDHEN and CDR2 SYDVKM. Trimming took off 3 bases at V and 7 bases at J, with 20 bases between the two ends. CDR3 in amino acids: CASSLMGQAFLNTQYF. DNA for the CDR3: TGTGCCAGCAGTTTGATGGGGCAGGCCTTTTTGAATACGCAGTATTTT.

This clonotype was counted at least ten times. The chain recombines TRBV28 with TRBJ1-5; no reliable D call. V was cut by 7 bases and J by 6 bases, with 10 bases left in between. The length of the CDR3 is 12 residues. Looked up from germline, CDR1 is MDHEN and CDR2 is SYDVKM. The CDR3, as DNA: TGTGCCAGCAAAACAATTGGTCAGCCCCAGCATTTT. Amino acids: CASKTIGQPQHF.

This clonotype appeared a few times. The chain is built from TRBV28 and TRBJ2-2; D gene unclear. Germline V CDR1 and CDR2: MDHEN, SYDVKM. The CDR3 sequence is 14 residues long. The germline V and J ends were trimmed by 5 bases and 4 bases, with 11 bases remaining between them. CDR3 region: CASSPTHPTGELFF. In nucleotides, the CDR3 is TGTGCCAGCAGTCCAACACACCCCACCGGGGAGCTGTTTTTT. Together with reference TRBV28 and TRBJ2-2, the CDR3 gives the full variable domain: DVKVTQSSRYLVKRTGEKVFLECVQDMDHENMFWYRQDPGLGLRLIYFSYDVKMKEKGDIPEGYSVSREKKERFSLILESASTNQTSMYLCASSPTHPTGELFFGEGSRLTVL.